The rows below give T cell receptor beta chains drawn from one sample of a study of T cells after yellow fever vaccination. TCRdb called the 5' RACE reads again in MiXCR, with one record for every CDR3 protein. The table has fewer than 650,000 distinct CDR3 sequences, about a fifth seen once. The sample consisted of PBMCs, taken approximately 22 days after the first yellow fever vaccination. These receptors all come from a man aged 18 to 29 who received the YFV17D yellow fever vaccine. Both conserved end residues are part of each CDR3. D genes are given only for firm matches. Size tells how often a clone was seen (once, few, many) or the class of an expanded clone, and some rows leave it out.

v_call,j_call,clone_size,d_call,cdr3_nt,cdr3_aa
TRBV7-9,TRBJ2-7,few,-,TGTGCCAGCAGCTTAGCGTACTCGGAAGAGCAGTACTTC,CASSLAYSEEQYF
TRBV30,TRBJ2-1,-,TRBD2,TGTGCCCGGGGGGACTACAATGAGCAGTTCTTC,CARGDYNEQFF
TRBV12-3/TRBV12-4,TRBJ2-4,few,TRBD1,TGTGCCAGCGCAGGGACAGACCAAAACATTCAGTACTTC,CASAGTDQNIQYF
TRBV7-6,TRBJ2-5,-,-,TGTGCCAGCAGCTTAGGTTCGGGGACCGTGGAGTACTTC,CASSLGSGTVEYF
TRBV5-1,TRBJ2-3,few,-,TGCGCCAGCAGCGGATCGGGACACCACACCACAGATACGCAGTATTTT,CASSGSGHHTTDTQYF
TRBV6-5,TRBJ1-2,-,TRBD1,TGTGCCAGCAGTTTCAGCGGGACAGGGGTAACCTTC,CASSFSGTGVTF
TRBV28,TRBJ2-2,few,-,TGTGCCACCATTGCAGGCCCGAACACCGGGGAGCTGTTTTTT,CATIAGPNTGELFF
TRBV20-1,TRBJ1-5,few,-,TGCAGTGCTAGAGACAGGACCGATAGCAATCAGCCCCAGCATTTT,CSARDRTDSNQPQHF
TRBV12-3/TRBV12-4,TRBJ1-5,-,-,TGTGCCAGCAGTTTATTGACGGATCAGCCCCAGCATTTT,CASSLLTDQPQHF
TRBV9,TRBJ2-7,few,-,TGTGCCAGCAGCGTAGGGGAGGGGGCATACGAGCAGTACTTC,CASSVGEGAYEQYF
TRBV18,TRBJ2-3,few,-,TGTGCCAGCTCACCCCCCACGACAGGGGAGGGGGATACGCAGTATTTT,CASSPPTTGEGDTQYF
TRBV5-4,TRBJ2-1,-,TRBD2,TGTGCCAGCGCTGGTCGGAGCGGGGGGTACTACAATGAGCAGTTCTTC,CASAGRSGGYYNEQFF
TRBV2,TRBJ2-2,few,TRBD1,TGTGCCAGCAGTCGCTCCGACAGGGGAAACACCGGGGAGCTGTTTTTT,CASSRSDRGNTGELFF
TRBV20-1,TRBJ2-7,few,-,TGCAGTGCTAGCGGGGCCTCCTACGAGCAGTACTTC,CSASGASYEQYF
TRBV30,TRBJ2-7,few,TRBD2,TGTGCCTGGACGGGGGGGGGAACTGGCGAGCAGTACTTC,CAWTGGGTGEQYF
TRBV7-9,TRBJ2-5,-,-,TGTGCCAGCAGCTTGATGGGCTTCCAAGAGACCCAGTACTTC,CASSLMGFQETQYF
TRBV6-1,TRBJ1-1,-,-,TGTGCCACCCACAGGGCATATAACACTGAAGCTTTCTTT,CATHRAYNTEAFF
TRBV10-3,TRBJ1-1,few,-,TGTGCCATCAGTGAGAGCGGATACAGGACGAACACTGAAGCTTTCTTT,CAISESGYRTNTEAFF
TRBV7-2,TRBJ2-1,-,-,TGTGCCAGCAGCTTAGACCAGAATGAGCAGTTCTTC,CASSLDQNEQFF
TRBV29-1,TRBJ1-2,-,-,TGCAGCGCCGCCCCGGGGGCCGACTATGGCTACACCTTC,CSAAPGADYGYTF
TRBV13,TRBJ2-1,few,TRBD2,TGTGCCAGCAGCTTAGAAACTTCGGGGGGGGCATGGAATGAGCAGTTCTTC,CASSLETSGGAWNEQFF
TRBV7-8,TRBJ2-3,-,-,TGTGCCAGCAGCTTATTCTTGACTAGTGCCACCACAGATACGCAGTATTTT,CASSLFLTSATTDTQYF
TRBV7-9,TRBJ2-2,-,TRBD1,TGTGCCAGCAGCTTAGTTGGACAGGGGGCCACCGGGGAGCTGTTTTTT,CASSLVGQGATGELFF
TRBV5-1,TRBJ1-4,-,TRBD1,TGCGCCAGCCGTTTTACAGGGGCAACTAATGAAAAACTGTTTTTT,CASRFTGATNEKLFF
TRBV12-3/TRBV12-4,TRBJ2-3,-,TRBD2,TGTGCCAGCACCCTAGCGGGGGGGCCGGCGGATACGCAGTATTTT,CASTLAGGPADTQYF
TRBV11-2,TRBJ2-5,few,-,TGTGCCAGCAGCTCCCCTTTGGGGGGTACGGAGACCCAGTACTTC,CASSSPLGGTETQYF
TRBV12-3/TRBV12-4,TRBJ1-6,few,-,TGTGCCAGCAGTCCGGGGGGATGGAATTCACCCCTCCACTTT,CASSPGGWNSPLHF
TRBV29-1,TRBJ1-1,-,-,TGCAGCGTTGACTTGGCAGGAAAGAACACTGAAGCTTTCTTT,CSVDLAGKNTEAFF
TRBV7-2,TRBJ1-2,-,-,TGTGCCAGCAGCTTAGGAACAGGTCCCTATGGCTACACCTTC,CASSLGTGPYGYTF
TRBV12-3/TRBV12-4,TRBJ2-2,-,-,TGTGCCAGCAGTCCCGGGCAGGCTGGGGAGCTGTTTTTT,CASSPGQAGELFF
TRBV7-9,TRBJ1-2,-,-,TGTGCCAGCAGCTTAGCCGACCTAGGGGGCTACACCTTC,CASSLADLGGYTF
TRBV20-1,TRBJ1-2,-,-,TGCAGTGCTTGGGCCGGGACTAACTATGGCTACACCTTC,CSAWAGTNYGYTF
TRBV5-1,TRBJ2-4,few,TRBD2,TGCGCCAGCAGCGTTAGCGGGGGTAAAAACATTCAGTACTTC,CASSVSGGKNIQYF
TRBV11-2,TRBJ1-5,-,-,TGTGCCAGCAGCTTAGCCATGAATCAGCCCCAGCATTTT,CASSLAMNQPQHF
TRBV18,TRBJ1-4,many,-,TGTGCCAGCTCCTCAACGACAGGAGGAGATGAAAAACTGTTTTTT,CASSSTTGGDEKLFF
TRBV5-5,TRBJ1-1,few,-,TGTGCCAGCAGCCCCTTCGCGGTTTTGAACACTGAAGCTTTCTTT,CASSPFAVLNTEAFF
TRBV18,TRBJ2-1,few,-,TGTGCCAGCTCACCACGTGGGGGCCCCCCGGAGGGCAATGAGCAGTTCTTC,CASSPRGGPPEGNEQFF
TRBV7-2,TRBJ2-2,-,-,TGTGCCAGCAGCTTATACCGACTCACCGGGGAGCTGTTTTTT,CASSLYRLTGELFF
TRBV23-1,TRBJ2-5,-,TRBD1,TGCGCCAGCAGTCAATCGGACAGGGGATACAGGGGATACCAAGAGACCCAGTACTTC,CASSQSDRGYRGYQETQYF
TRBV30,TRBJ2-7,-,-,TGTGCCTGGGACCAAGGGGCGGGTGTCGAGCAGTACTTC,CAWDQGAGVEQYF
TRBV6-2/TRBV6-3,TRBJ2-6,-,-,TGTGCCAGCACCAAAAGGGATCAGGGATACGGGGCCAACGTCCTGACTTTC,CASTKRDQGYGANVLTF
TRBV15,TRBJ1-4,once,-,TGTGCCACCAGCAGAGGTCCGGGGCGTGGAACTAATGAAAAACTGTTTTTT,CATSRGPGRGTNEKLFF
TRBV11-2,TRBJ1-5,-,TRBD1,TGTGCCAGCAGCCCGGACAGGGGGCGTCAGCCCCAGCATTTT,CASSPDRGRQPQHF
TRBV27,TRBJ2-5,-,-,TGTGCCTGCCGGCTCCCGGAGACCCAGTACTTC,CACRLPETQYF
TRBV7-2,TRBJ2-1,many,-,TGTGCCAGCAGCTTAGCTGTGTACAATGAGCAGTTCTTC,CASSLAVYNEQFF
TRBV7-2,TRBJ2-7,-,TRBD2,TGTGCCAGCAGCTTAGCCCACACTAGCGGGGGAGCCTACGAGCAGTACTTC,CASSLAHTSGGAYEQYF
TRBV7-2,TRBJ2-3,few,TRBD2,TGTGCCAGCAGCCCTGGACTAGCGGGGCGAGGAGCAGATACGCAGTATTTT,CASSPGLAGRGADTQYF
TRBV12-3/TRBV12-4,TRBJ2-1,-,TRBD2,TGTGCCAGCAGGAGGGCTAGCGGATCCTACAATGAGCAGTTCTTC,CASRRASGSYNEQFF
TRBV25-1,TRBJ1-6,few,-,TGTGCCAGCAGTGAGGTGTACAGTTATTCACCCCTCCACTTT,CASSEVYSYSPLHF
TRBV4-2,TRBJ1-6,many,TRBD1,TGTGCCAGCAGCCAAGATCAGACAGGGGGCTATTATTCACCCCTCCACTTT,CASSQDQTGGYYSPLHF